What follows is one T cell receptor beta chain and its context. This CDR3 region has 13 residues. The V end was cut by 6 bases, the J end by 2 bases, with 8 bases between. Germline CDR1 and CDR2: MNHEY and SVGAGI. TCRdb re-derived calls from the 5' RACE reads in MiXCR, one entry per CDR3 protein. The data show around 52,000 distinct CDR3 sequences, 28% seen once. The specimen sequenced was tumor-infiltrating memory CD4+ T cells sorted from the breast tumor. Stated subset: memory CD4+ T cells, CD4+CD45RO+CD25-. The clonotype originates from a female donor with breast cancer. The chain combines TRBV6-5 with TRBJ1-3; D is perhaps TRBD1 (5 bases). CDR3 DNA: TGTGCCAGCAGGGGGACGCCTGGAAACACCATATATTTT. Residues: CASRGTPGNTIYF.